What follows are 27 T cell receptor beta chains derived from one specimen sequenced in a study of CD8+ T cells in alopecia areata. Investigators isolated RNA and reverse transcribed it into cDNA to act as the sequencing template. TCRdb's table, derived via immunoSEQ multiplex PCR, lists solely in-frame clones and lacks some. The repertoire holds approximately 140,000 clones, with roughly 80% as singletons. Stated treatment: oral pan-JAK inhibitor, 5-10 mg twice daily. Sequences were derived from CD8+ T cells sorted from blood, sampled at week 4, from a patient treated with tofacitinib. These receptors were collected from a human donor with alopecia areata.

This clone came up a few times. V usage is TRBV19 and J usage is TRBJ2-1; 8 bases match TRBD2. CDR1 and CDR2 from the germline V gene are LNHDA and SQIVND (reference sequence). The CDR3 has 15 residues. Trimming removed 2 bases from V and 7 bases from J; junction bases left unmatched: 7. The CDR3 is CASSIRPGGPNEQFF. The CDR3 DNA reads as TGTGCCAGTAGTATACGGCCGGGGGGGCCAAATGAGCAGTTCTTC. The whole variable domain, remainder taken from reference TRBV19 and TRBJ2-1, is DGGITQSPKYLFRKEGQNVTLSCEQNLNHDAMYWYRQDPGQGLRLIYYSQIVNDFQKGDIAEGYSVSREKKESFPLTVTSAQKNPTAFYLCASSIRPGGPNEQFFGPGTRLTVL.

The chain carries TRBV1 and TRBJ2-5; the DNA was not compared with TRBD2, the D call given in the table. TRBV1 corresponds to a pseudogene. This CDR3 comprises 15 residues. The CDR3 DNA follows: TGCACCAGCAGCCAGAGCGGGGGGCTCCAAGAGACCCAGTACTTC. Protein: CTSSQSGGLQETQYF.

This clone showed up just once. The chain links TRBV7-6 to TRBJ2-1; 9 bases match TRBD2. The CDR3 sequence is 18 residues long. Unmatched junction bases numbered 16, after V lost 3 bases and J lost 7 bases. Germline CDR1 SGHVS, CDR2 FNYEAQ. CDR3 loop: CASSFPKNLRGGRNEQFF. In nucleotides, the CDR3 is TGTGCCAGCAGCTTCCCCAAGAATTTGCGGGGGGGCCGGAATGAGCAGTTCTTC.

The chain links TRBV13 to TRBJ2-1, with 8 bases matching TRBD2. V lost 0 bases and J lost 3; bases outside the gene matches: 7. The germline CDR1 and CDR2 sequences are PRHDT and FYEKMQ (reference sequence). The CDR3 spans 17 residues. CDR3 in DNA: TGTGCCAGCAGCTTAGGCGGGATTAGCGGGGACTACAATGAGCAGTTCTTC. Amino acids: CASSLGGISGDYNEQFF.

The rearrangement links TRBV29-1 to TRBJ2-5, with TRBD2 matching over 7 bases. The assigned J gene may be wrong: the sequence end matches TRBJ2-7 better. The germline V gene has CDR1 SQVTM and CDR2 ANQGSEA. This CDR3 spans 14 amino acids. For the CDR3, the DNA is TGCAGCGTTGAAGTTGGGACGGGAGGCTACGAGCAGTACTTC. This translates into CSVEVGTGGYEQYF.

The chain links TRBV29-1 to TRBJ2-1, with TRBD2 matching over 9 bases. The CDR3 has 13 residues. V gave up 4 bases and J gave up 8 bases; unmatched junction bases: 6. CDR1 is SQVTM and CDR2 is ANQGSEA in the germline V gene. The CDR3 coding sequence is TGCAGCGTTGCGGCTAGCGGGGATGATGAGCAGTTCTTC. It yields the protein CSVAASGDDEQFF.

The V gene is TRBV12-5, the J gene TRBJ2-3; D might be TRBD1 or TRBD2, each matching 6 bases. Germline CDR1 and CDR2: LGHNT and FRNRAP. The CDR3 runs 16 residues. The V and J ends lost 0 bases and 6 bases respectively, with 16 bases between them. The CDR3, as DNA: TGTGCTAGTGGTTTGGTAGGGGGGCCGGGAATGGATACGCAGTATTTT. This gives the protein CASGLVGGPGMDTQYF.

The chain has TRBV27 and TRBJ2-2; TRBD1 matches at 10 bases. Germline lookup yields CDR1 MNHEY and CDR2 SMNVEV (reference sequence). J was trimmed by 7 bases and V by 6 bases; bases with no gene match: 8. The CDR3 runs 15 residues. CDR3 sequence: CASRWGDRGGGELFF. CDR3 in DNA: TGTGCCAGCAGATGGGGGGACAGGGGCGGCGGGGAGCTGTTTTTT.

This chain uses TRBV7-8 with TRBJ2-1; TRBD2 might be the D (6 bases). From germline, CDR1 is SGHVS and CDR2 FQNEAQ. Trimming removed 5 bases from V and 7 bases from J, with 15 bases in between. This CDR3 contains 14 residues. The CDR3 sequence: CASSTHGTLNEQFF. CDR3 DNA: TGTGCCAGCAGCACTCACGGGACTCTTAATGAGCAGTTCTTC.

CDR3 in amino acids: CASSLVGASTDTQYF. CDR3 coding DNA: TGTGCCAGCAGCTTAGTGGGGGCCAGCACAGATACGCAGTATTTT. The chain carries TRBV7-9 and TRBJ2-3, with D possibly being TRBD1 (6 bases). Deletions cut 1 base from V and 0 bases from J, with 8 bases between. In germline, CDR1 is SEHNR, CDR2 FQNEAQ (reference sequence). The CDR3 covers 15 residues.

The chain uses TRBV10-3 and TRBJ1-2; 9 bases align to TRBD1. This CDR3 region has 15 residues. Germline-derived CDR1 and CDR2 are ENHRY and SYGVKD. V dropped 6 bases and J dropped 2; count of bases not matched to a gene: 7. CDR3 nucleotide sequence: TGTGCCATCAGACTTGGGACAGGGAACAACTATGGCTACACCTTC. It encodes CAIRLGTGNNYGYTF.

The chain is built from TRBV5-1 and TRBJ2-7, with TRBD1 matching over 8 bases. V was pared by 0 bases and J by 3 bases, with 5 bases of the junction left unmatched. The CDR3 is 15 residues long. Germline-derived CDR1 and CDR2 are SGHRS and YFSETQ. CDR3 bases: TGCGCCAGCAGCTTGGGTCAGGGGGCGATCTACGAGCAGTACTTC. Protein sequence: CASSLGQGAIYEQYF.

Worth noting for this clone: Its ends do not fully match the called genes, so a read error is possible. The same CDR3 arises from other DNA sequences in this sample as well. The CDR3 region is CASSPNATGNTEAFF. The DNA for the CDR3 is TGCGCCAGCAGTCCTAACGCGACGGGGAACACTGAGGCTTTCTTT. This sequence joins TRBV23-1 and TRBJ1-1; D gene unclear. TRBV23-1 has ORF status, its function being uncertain. The CDR3 spans 15 residues.

V usage is TRBV11-2 and J usage is TRBJ2-1; perhaps TRBD1 as D (5 bases). V lost 1 base to trimming and J lost 3 bases, with 10 bases between them. The CDR3 loop spans 15 amino acids. CDR1 is SGHAT and CDR2 is FQNNGV in the germline V gene. In nucleotides, the CDR3 is TGTGCCAGCAGCTTAGTAGGCACAGGCTACAATGAGCAGTTCTTC. This encodes CASSLVGTGYNEQFF.

The chain is built from TRBV29-1 and TRBJ1-4; tentative D call: TRBD1 (5 bases). With 8 bases removed from V and 0 bases from J, the gap between germline ends came to 16 bases. The CDR3 totals 15 residues. CDR1 is SQVTM and CDR2 is ANQGSEA in the germline V gene. Written as DNA, the CDR3 is TGCAGCATACGGGACTCTAGAACAACTAATGAAAAACTGTTTTTT. This gives the protein CSIRDSRTTNEKLFF.

The chain's CDR3 is CASTLRDAGGETQYF. The CDR3, as DNA: TGTGCCAGCACGCTTAGGGACGCGGGGGGAGAGACCCAGTACTTC. The chain has TRBV2 and TRBJ2-5, with 8 bases identical to TRBD2. V lost 7 bases to trimming and J lost 4 bases; unmatched junction nucleotides: 11. Per germline, CDR1 SNHLY and CDR2 FYNNEI. The CDR3 has 15 amino acids.

The chain couples TRBV27 to TRBJ2-1, with D hard to call. Trimming pared 4 bases from V and 6 bases from J, leaving 13 bases between. The CDR3 runs to 14 residues. Germline CDR1 MNHEY, CDR2 SMNVEV (reference sequence). The CDR3 coding sequence is TGTGCCAGCAGTTACCTCGATAGGTCCAATGAGCAGTTCTTC. Its translation: CASSYLDRSNEQFF.

This clone appeared once. This chain joins TRBV7-9 and TRBJ2-3; 7 bases map to TRBD2. Per the germline V gene, CDR1 is SEHNR and CDR2 is FQNEAQ (reference sequence). V lost 2 bases to trimming and J lost 0 bases; unmatched junction nucleotides: 14. The CDR3 consists of 19 residues. The CDR3 DNA follows: TGTGCCAGCAGCTTAACCCTCCTAACACTAGCGCCGAGCACAGATACGCAGTATTTT. This gives the protein CASSLTLLTLAPSTDTQYF.

The rearrangement joins TRBV2 to TRBJ2-5; D unresolved. CDR3 length equals 17 residues. V lost 4 bases and J 2 bases, leaving 20 bases between the germline ends. Germline V gives CDR1 SNHLY, CDR2 FYNNEI. This CDR3 is CASSGDPDKTVQETQYF. CDR3 DNA sequence: TGTGCCAGCAGTGGTGACCCTGACAAGACCGTTCAAGAGACCCAGTACTTC.

The chain carries TRBV29-1 and TRBJ1-1; 7 bases fit TRBD1. CDR1 SQVTM and CDR2 ANQGSEA come from the germline V gene. This CDR3 is built from 14 residues. With V trimmed by 3 bases and J by 1 base, 5 bases remained unmatched. The CDR3 here is CSVDKEGANTEAFF. The CDR3 bases are TGCAGCGTTGATAAGGAGGGGGCGAACACTGAAGCTTTCTTT.

CDR3 sequence (DNA): TGTGCCAGCAGCCAAGATGACGGGGGGATTTCCTACGAGCAGTACTTC. Amino acids: CASSQDDGGISYEQYF. This chain uses TRBV4-2 with TRBJ2-7, with TRBD2 matching 7 bases. CDR1 and CDR2 from the germline V gene are LGHNA and YNFKEQ. V shed 0 bases, J shed 1 base, and the junction held 6 bases outside the gene matches. This CDR3 comprises 16 residues.

The CDR3 bases are TGCGCCAGCAGCCAAGCCGGACAGGGCAACTATGGCTACACCTTC. This sequence encodes CASSQAGQGNYGYTF. V gene TRBV4-1 combines with J gene TRBJ1-2, with 8 bases matching TRBD1. The length of the CDR3 is 15 residues. V gave up 1 base and J gave up 2 bases; unmatched junction bases: 3. In germline, CDR1 is MGHRA, CDR2 YSYEKL.

The chain links TRBV25-1 to TRBJ2-4; D is unclear. CDR1 and CDR2 (germline): MGHDK, SYGVNS. The CDR3 length is 17 residues. Trimming pared 2 bases from V and 0 bases from J, leaving 14 bases between. CDR3: CASSEGLTDGAKNIQYF. The CDR3 bases are TGTGCCAGCAGTGAAGGTTTGACGGATGGAGCCAAAAACATTCAGTACTTC.

V gene TRBV11-2 combines with J gene TRBJ2-7; 11 bases map to TRBD1. CDR1 SGHAT and CDR2 FQNNGV come from the germline V gene. The CDR3 sequence is 18 residues long. V lost 0 bases and J lost 1; bases outside the gene matches: 8. CDR3 in amino acids: CASSLDQWGQGGSYEQYF. CDR3 coding DNA: TGTGCCAGCAGCTTAGATCAGTGGGGACAGGGGGGTTCCTACGAGCAGTACTTC. The variable domain in full, completed from reference TRBV11-2 and TRBJ2-7, reads EAGVAQSPRYKIIEKRQSVAFWCNPISGHATLYWYQQILGQGPKLLIQFQNNGVVDDSQLPKDRFSAERLKGVDSTLKIQPAKLEDSAVYLCASSLDQWGQGGSYEQYFGPGTRLTVT.

The chain has TRBV6-1 and TRBJ2-7; D remains unclear. There are 13 residues in the CDR3. Per the germline V gene, CDR1 is MNHNS and CDR2 is SASEGT. V was pared by 4 bases and J by 5 bases, with 12 bases between. The CDR3 loop is CASSGSGTNEQYF. CDR3 DNA: TGTGCCAGCAGTGGGTCGGGTACGAACGAGCAGTACTTC.

The chain joins TRBV7-9 to TRBJ2-1; 7 bases line up with TRBD2. The CDR3 has 15 residues. Germline-derived CDR1 and CDR2 are SEHNR and FQNEAQ (reference sequence). V was pared by 4 bases and J by 0 bases, with 3 bases of the junction left unmatched. CDR3 sequence: CASSSWDYSYNEQFF. DNA for the CDR3: TGTGCCAGCAGCTCCTGGGACTACTCCTACAATGAGCAGTTCTTC.

V and J are TRBV5-1 and TRBJ2-5; maybe TRBD2 (6 bases). CDR1 is SGHRS, CDR2 YFSETQ, per germline. This CDR3 is built from 13 residues. Trimming stripped 8 bases from V and 4 bases from J, with 15 bases between. In DNA form, the CDR3 reads TGCGCCAGAGGGAGGATACGACGAGAGACCCAGTACTTC. Translation: CARGRIRRETQYF.